The T cell receptor (beta chain) described here comes from a study of blood T cells in healthy people across ages (dated by TCRdb to 2013 to 2016). Background on the whole study: In model experiments, roughly one uniquely barcoded TCR beta cDNA molecule per two T cells was captured by template switching. The study measured age-related changes in TCR beta repertoire diversity using deep sequencing normalized with unique cDNA molecular identifiers. The donors were divided into four age groups: young (average 16 years), middle-aged (about 39), aged (approximately 62) and long-lived (82). To avoid experimental bias, donors of different ages were distributed randomly across sequencing lanes. The study analyzed two additional independent replicas of 1 million unique cDNA reads from the same blood draw for two donors, one aged 18 to 29 and one aged 80 or older. The paper as a whole reports these results and caveats: A strong correlation was found between observed TCR beta diversity and the percentage of naive T cells measured by flow cytometry. The CMV infection status of donors was not known, potentially confounding age-related changes in expanded clonotypes. Compared with the aged group, the long-lived group had more naive CD4+ T cells, fewer expanded clones and increased TCR diversity, suggesting age selection. Total diversity estimates from one million sequenced T cells were considered lower bounds and underestimates. As age increased, observed TCR beta diversity per million T cells dropped in a roughly linear way, and a significant reduction was already evident by age around 41. Conclusive comparison of naive and antigen-experienced compartments was prevented by the profiling of bulk unsorted PBMCs.

Points on this clonotype: It has no known antigen specificity. No much larger clonotype is one base removed from it; base qualities were not supplied.

Systemically healthy Caucasian individuals from Russia, approximately 39 in total and aged roughly 6 to 100 years, were included as donors. Ten milliliters of peripheral blood were drawn from each donor into EDTA-treated Vacutainer tubes. Ficoll-Paque density-gradient centrifugation was used to isolate PBMCs, with at least 6.5 million obtained per sample. Total RNA, at least 6 micrograms per sample, was extracted from PBMCs with Trizol reagent. For every donor, flow cytometry on a PBMC aliquot measured the percentage of naive CD45RAhigh/CD27high T cells. CDR1 KGHDR and CDR2 SFDVKD were looked up in the germline V gene. The CDR3, cysteine through phenylalanine, is 12 amino acids long. The DNA shown is the 36-base CDR3, in frame from base 1. Trimming leaves V shorter by 4 bases and J shorter by 8 bases, with the junction holding 3 bases beyond the gene matches. Libraries were built with 5' RACE. The sequencer was an Illumina HiSeq 2500. The second PCR ran for roughly 7 to 11 cycles and used a J-beta primer mix along with a sample-barcoded 5' primer. A template-switch 5' adaptor carrying 12 random nucleotides introduced a unique molecular identifier onto each TCR beta cDNA molecule. At least 2.5 million CDR3-containing paired-end reads were obtained from each sample. All of the RNA was converted into first-strand cDNA using the Mint cDNA synthesis kit, with a TRBC-specific oligonucleotide serving as the primer. All cDNA was treated with uracil-DNA glycosylase and then went through a first 18-cycle PCR with the universal primers M1SS and BC2_uni_R. Per the source publication's procedure: For normalization, 1 million high-quality reads, each with a distinct molecular identifier, were randomly selected from each sample. Instead of being binned into consensus sequences, reads with shared molecular identifiers were discarded. MiTCR, set to a Q25 quality threshold and the strictest error-elimination algorithm, was used for CDR3 identification, clonotype clustering and error correction. Lower-bound total TCR beta diversity was estimated with a nonparametric unseen species model using Euler transformation. The public sequencing data were trimmed at Q25 with fastp and processed into clonotypes with MiXCR by TCRdb, which kept only in-frame beta chains. Rows are combined by CDR3 protein, so each entry shows the most common genes and DNA. The V and J calls were determined by TCRdb, not by the authors. For this sample the table gives 600,000 to 1,000,000 distinct CDR3 sequences, of which more than 45% were detected only once. Roughly 20% of the sample is held by the ten biggest clonotypes.

The rearrangement combines TRBV24-1 with TRBJ1-2, with 7 junctional bases fitting TRBD1. This TCR was recovered from a man aged 25 to 40 in good health. The specimen was blood. The DNA sequence follows: TGTGCCACCAGTGACCAGGGACAGGGCTACACCTTC. Its protein is CATSDQGQGYTF.